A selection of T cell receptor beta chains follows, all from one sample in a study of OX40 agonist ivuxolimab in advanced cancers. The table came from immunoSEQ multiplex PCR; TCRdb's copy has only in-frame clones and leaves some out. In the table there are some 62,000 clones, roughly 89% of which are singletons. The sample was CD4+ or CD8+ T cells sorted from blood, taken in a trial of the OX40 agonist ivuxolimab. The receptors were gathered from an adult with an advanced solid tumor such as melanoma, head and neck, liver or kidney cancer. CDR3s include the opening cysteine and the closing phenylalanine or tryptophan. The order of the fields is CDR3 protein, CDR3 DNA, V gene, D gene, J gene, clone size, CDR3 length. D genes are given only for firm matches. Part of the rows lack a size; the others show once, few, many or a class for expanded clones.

CATTVYRNNEQFF TGTGCCACCACCGTTTATAGAAACAATGAGCAGTTCTTC TRBV28 - TRBJ2-1 - 13
CASSLNGAYEQYF TGTGCCAGCAGTTTAAACGGAGCCTACGAGCAGTACTTC TRBV28 - TRBJ2-7 - 13
CASSIRTGIDGYTF TGTGCCAGCAGTATTCGGACAGGGATAGATGGCTACACCTTC TRBV6-6 TRBD1 TRBJ1-2 - 14
CASSEEGGTVGVNGYTF TGTGCCAGCAGTGAAGAAGGGGGGACAGTGGGTGTTAATGGCTACACCTTC TRBV2 TRBD1 TRBJ1-2 - 17
CSVASSGTGETQYF TGCAGCGTTGCATCTAGCGGGACCGGGGAGACCCAGTACTTC TRBV29-1 TRBD2 TRBJ2-5 - 14
CASSLTGHGELFF TGCGCCAGCAGTCTTACAGGGCACGGGGAGCTGTTTTTT TRBV10-1 - TRBJ2-2 - 13
CAWSVGLAGPDTQYF TGTGCCTGGAGTGTAGGGCTAGCGGGACCAGATACGCAGTATTTT TRBV30 TRBD2 TRBJ2-3 - 15
CASSRDRASGNTIYF TGTGCCAGCAGCCGGGACAGGGCGAGTGGAAACACCATATATTTT TRBV11-1 TRBD1 TRBJ1-3 - 15
CASSATRSRTDTQYF TGTGCCAGCAGCGCTACTAGATCCCGCACAGATACGCAGTATTTT TRBV6-1 - TRBJ2-3 - 15
CASSVTAGAEQYF TGTGCCAGCAGCGTAACTGCGGGGGCCGAGCAGTACTTC TRBV9 - TRBJ2-7 - 13
CASRGTAGGYTF TGTGCCAGCAGGGGGACAGCGGGGGGCTACACCTTC TRBV6-5 TRBD1 TRBJ1-2 - 12
CASSERGFDNQPQHF TGTGCCAGCAGTGAACGGGGATTTGACAATCAGCCCCAGCATTTT TRBV6-1 - TRBJ1-5 - 15
CASSPTSDQETQYF TGTGCCAGCAGCCCCACTAGCGATCAAGAGACCCAGTACTTC TRBV7-3 TRBD2 TRBJ2-5 - 14
CASSPRVVAAYEQYF TGTGCCAGCAGCCCCCGTGTAGTAGCGGCCTACGAGCAGTACTTC TRBV21-1 - TRBJ2-7 once 15
CASSEGPLGYEQYF TGTGCCAGCAGTGAAGGTCCACTTGGCTACGAGCAGTACTTC TRBV2 - TRBJ2-7 - 14
CASSLTTSGIRDTQYF TGTGCCAGCAGCCTTACGACTAGCGGGATTAGGGATACGCAGTATTTT TRBV28 TRBD2 TRBJ2-3 - 16
CASSSAVARRAENEQFF TGTGCCAGCAGCTCTGCCGTTGCTAGACGGGCCGAGAATGAGCAGTTCTTC TRBV5-4 - TRBJ2-1 - 17
CASSLTSGRAGIQYF TGTGCCAGCAGCTTGACTAGCGGGAGGGCCGGCATTCAGTACTTC TRBV7-3 TRBD2 TRBJ2-4 - 15
CASSEIMDPYGYTF TGTGCCAGCAGTGAGATCATGGACCCCTATGGCTACACCTTC TRBV6-1 - TRBJ1-2 - 14
CASSRRASGDYEQYF TGCGCCAGCAGCCGAAGGGCCAGCGGGGACTACGAGCAGTACTTC TRBV5-1 TRBD2 TRBJ2-7 once 15
CASPHTQGGDNYGYTF TGTGCCAGCCCCCACACACAGGGGGGCGATAACTATGGCTACACCTTC TRBV6-7 TRBD1 TRBJ1-2 - 16
CASSQDTSINYGYTF TGTGCCAGCAGCCAAGACACCAGCATAAACTATGGCTACACCTTC TRBV4-2 - TRBJ1-2 - 15
CASSVGVGNYEQYF TGTGCCAGCAGCGTAGGGGTCGGGAATTACGAGCAGTACTTC TRBV9 - TRBJ2-7 - 14
CASGLRGSSSYNEQFF TGTGCTAGTGGTTTGCGGGGTAGCAGCTCCTACAATGAGCAGTTCTTC TRBV12-5 - TRBJ2-1 - 16
CASTGQGFPSPQYF TGTGCCAGCACCGGACAGGGGTTCCCTTCTCCCCAGTACTTC TRBV2 TRBD1 TRBJ2-5 - 14
CASSIVTGDQPQHF TGTGCCAGTAGTATAGTGACAGGTGATCAGCCCCAGCATTTT TRBV19 - TRBJ1-5 once 14
CASSLGGRYEQYF TGCGCCAGCAGCTTAGGGGGCAGGTACGAGCAGTACTTC TRBV5-1 TRBD1 TRBJ2-7 - 13
CASKTVQETQYF TGTGCCAGTAAGACAGTTCAAGAGACCCAGTACTTC TRBV18 - TRBJ2-5 - 12
CASSTKTGSGPGEQYF TGTGCCAGCAGCACCAAGACAGGGAGTGGCCCAGGCGAGCAGTACTTC TRBV5-4 TRBD1 TRBJ2-7 - 16
CTSPTLSGSQETQYF TGCACCAGCCCCACCCTTAGCGGGAGCCAAGAGACCCAGTACTTC TRBV1 - TRBJ2-5 - 15
CASSNRERNQPQHF TGTGCCAGTAGTAACCGGGAACGCAATCAGCCCCAGCATTTT TRBV19 - TRBJ1-5 - 14
CASTAYNEQFF TGTGCCAGCACGGCCTACAATGAGCAGTTCTTC TRBV28 - TRBJ2-1 - 11
CAWTGEALFNQPQHF TGTGCCTGGACCGGGGAGGCATTATTTAATCAGCCCCAGCATTTT TRBV30 - TRBJ1-5 few 15
CASSGANYGYTF TGTGCCAGTAGTGGGGCTAACTATGGCTACACCTTC TRBV19 - TRBJ1-2 - 12
CASSATGTGELFF TGTGCCAGCAGCGCCACCGGGACCGGGGAGCTGTTTTTT TRBV7-9 - TRBJ2-2 - 13
CASSRAGFQETQYF TGCGCCAGCAGCCGGGCAGGGTTCCAAGAGACCCAGTACTTC TRBV5-1 - TRBJ2-5 once 14
CASSIPGVTYEQYF TGTGCCAGCAGCATCCCGGGGGTTACCTACGAGCAGTACTTC TRBV28 - TRBJ2-7 - 14
CASSLQGNTEAFF TGTGCCAGCAGCTTGCAGGGGAACACTGAAGCTTTCTTT TRBV7-3 - TRBJ1-1 few 13
CASSSKQGVGNEKLFF TGTGCCAGCAGCTCGAAACAGGGGGTTGGTAATGAAAAACTGTTTTTT TRBV7-9 TRBD1 TRBJ1-4 - 16
CASSRSGGRGYGYTF TGTGCCAGCAGTCGTTCGGGCGGGAGAGGGTATGGCTACACCTTC TRBV28 - TRBJ1-2 few 15
CASSIEVQPGQAVNSNQPQHF TGTGCCAGTAGTATAGAAGTTCAGCCGGGACAGGCCGTTAATAGCAATCAGCCCCAGCATTTT TRBV19 TRBD1 TRBJ1-5 - 21